The 2 T cell receptor beta chains given below trace back to one sample, sequenced in a study of T cell responses to AZD1222 COVID-19 vaccine. Assay used: immunoSEQ multiplex PCR; TCRdb lists only in-frame clones, some missing. The table includes fewer than 150,000 clones, about 91% detected once. Specimen: peripheral blood, collected 28 days after the second AZD1222 dose. These receptors came from an adult who received the AZD1222 COVID-19 vaccine.

In this sample, this clone turned up once. The chain uses TRBV7-2 and TRBJ1-1; the match to TRBD1 covers 9 bases. J gave up 8 bases and V 7 bases, and 8 bases lay outside the gene matches. The germline CDR1 and CDR2 sequences are SGHTA and FQGNSA. The CDR3 has 13 amino acids. The CDR3 nucleotides read TGTGCCAGCAACCGAAACAGGGGGCAAGAAGCTTTCTTT. As protein: CASNRNRGQEAFF.

CDR3 in DNA: TGTGCCAGCAGCCTTCAGGGTGCGGAAGATACGCAGTATTTT. This translates into CASSLQGAEDTQYF. The J gene is TRBJ2-3, the V gene TRBV5-4; tentative D call: TRBD1 (5 bases). The CDR3 spans 14 residues. From germline, CDR1 is SGHNT and CDR2 YYREEE (reference sequence). V lost 4 bases and J lost 5, with 14 bases in between.